These 23 T cell receptor beta chains were all obtained from the same sample, sequenced in a study of blood T cell repertoires in COVID-19. Sequencing used immunoSEQ multiplex PCR; TCRdb keeps in-frame clones, though not all of them. The sample includes about 210,000 clones, 82% of them seen just once. Sequencing input: peripheral blood. Receptors originate from a woman in her fifties or sixties with COVID-19, enrolled during active disease.

In this sample, this clone turned up a few times. The rearrangement joins TRBV14 to TRBJ1-3; 7 bases map to TRBD1. V shed 1 base, J shed 4 bases, and the junction held 1 base outside the gene matches. Germline loops: CDR1 SGHDN, CDR2 FVKESK. This CDR3 has 14 amino acids. In DNA, the CDR3 is TGTGCCAGCAGCCAAGCAGGGGGAGGAAACACCATATATTTT. The encoded protein is CASSQAGGGNTIYF.

The J gene is TRBJ2-5, the V gene TRBV6-5; D remains ambiguous. The CDR3 contains 13 residues. CDR1 is MNHEY, CDR2 SVGAGI, per germline. Between the trimmed V and J ends, which lost 5 bases and 2 bases, there was a span of 9 bases. The CDR3 reads CASSRRQQETQYF. CDR3 nucleotide sequence: TGTGCCAGCAGTCGTCGACAACAAGAGACCCAGTACTTC.

This rearrangement joins TRBV5-4 to TRBJ1-1; D call uncertain. Trimming removed 4 bases at V and 1 base at J, with 11 bases between. This CDR3 is built from 14 residues. Germline V gene lookup returns CDR1 SGHNT and CDR2 YYREEE (reference sequence). The CDR3: CASSPGSQNTEAFF. For the CDR3, the DNA is TGTGCCAGCAGCCCAGGTAGTCAGAACACTGAAGCTTTCTTT.

The chain combines TRBV6-4 with TRBJ1-6; unclear D gene. The V and J ends lost 6 bases and 6 bases respectively, with 21 bases between them. CDR3 length: 17 amino acids. Per germline, CDR1 MRHNA and CDR2 SNTAGT. The CDR3 bases are TGTGCCAGCAGCCCTGCCCCGTTTGGGGAGGGTAATTCACCCCTCCACTTT. It specifies CASSPAPFGEGNSPLHF.

On this clone: This sample also contains other DNA sequences that code for the same CDR3. The chain employs TRBV7-9 and TRBJ2-7; D remains ambiguous. There are 12 residues in the CDR3. CDR1 and CDR2 (germline): SEHNR, FQNEAQ (reference sequence). The V end was cut by 3 bases, the J end by 0 bases, with 3 bases between. The CDR3 DNA follows: TGTGCCAGCAGCTTGAGCTCCTACGAGCAGTACTTC. Encoded protein: CASSLSSYEQYF.

This chain uses TRBV6-5 with TRBJ2-5; 9 nucleotides line up with TRBD1. V shed 3 bases and J 3 bases; nucleotides not matched to a gene: 8. The CDR3 consists of 16 residues. The germline V gene encodes CDR1 MNHEY and CDR2 SVGAGI. The CDR3 sequence is CASSYRDRAQKETQYF. In nucleotides, the CDR3 is TGTGCCAGCAGTTATCGGGACAGGGCCCAGAAAGAGACCCAGTACTTC.

This clone was detected once. The chain is built from TRBV20-1 and TRBJ2-1, with D possibly matching TRBD2 (5 bases). CDR3 length: 16 residues. V was cut by 3 bases and J by 0 bases, with 15 bases left in between. Looked up from germline, CDR1 is DFQATT and CDR2 is SNEGSKA (reference sequence). The CDR3 region is CSASSASPSSYNEQFF. CDR3 nucleotide sequence: TGCAGTGCTAGTTCCGCTAGCCCAAGCTCCTACAATGAGCAGTTCTTC.

This clone was observed a handful of times. CDR3: CASSFDSSYNEQFF. CDR3 DNA sequence: TGTGCCAGCAGCTTCGACAGCTCCTACAATGAGCAGTTCTTC. This sequence joins TRBV6-2 or TRBV6-3 and TRBJ2-1, with D tentatively TRBD1 (5 bases). The V gene's germline CDR1 is MNHEY and CDR2 SVGEGT. The V and J ends lost 6 bases and 0 bases respectively, with 9 bases between them. CDR3 length: 14 residues.

V and J are TRBV7-2 and TRBJ2-7, with D perhaps TRBD1 (6 bases). This CDR3 comprises 13 residues. Germline lookup yields CDR1 SGHTA and CDR2 FQGNSA. The V end was cut by 6 bases, the J end by 3 bases, with 12 bases between. CDR3 loop: CASSLTGDYEQYF. The CDR3 DNA follows: TGTGCCAGCAGTCTGACAGGCGACTACGAGCAGTACTTC.

The J gene is TRBJ2-2, the V gene TRBV6-5, with 10 bases fitting TRBD2. Germline values: CDR1 MNHEY, CDR2 SVGAGI. V shed 7 bases and J 6 bases; nucleotides not matched to a gene: 5. The CDR3 spans 14 residues. The CDR3 reads CASKPSGSAGELFF. The CDR3 DNA follows: TGTGCCAGCAAGCCTAGCGGGAGCGCCGGGGAGCTGTTTTTT.

The chain links TRBV28 to TRBJ2-7; D is unclear. Deletions cut 5 bases from V and 2 bases from J, with 10 bases between. Germline CDR1 and CDR2: MDHEN and SYDVKM. This CDR3 is 13 amino acids long. CDR3 DNA: TGTGCCAGCAGTGCCCGGAGTCCCTACGAGCAGTACTTC. Protein product: CASSARSPYEQYF.

The chain carries TRBV5-1 and TRBJ1-5, with D possibly matching TRBD1 (6 bases). The germline gives CDR1 SGHRS, CDR2 YFSETQ. The CDR3 totals 13 residues. V lost 10 bases to trimming and J lost 3 bases, with 14 bases between them. The CDR3 DNA follows: TGCGCCGGGCGGGGGGACAACAATCAGCCCCAGCATTTT. It yields the protein CAGRGDNNQPQHF.

The rearrangement joins TRBV11-2 to TRBJ1-2, with 8 bases lining up with TRBD1. CDR1 and CDR2 (germline): SGHAT, FQNNGV. The CDR3 has 16 amino acids. V was pared by 5 bases and J by 0 bases, with 8 bases of the junction left unmatched. CDR3 sequence reads: CASSNLQGVANYGYTF. CDR3 DNA sequence: TGTGCCAGCAGCAACCTACAGGGGGTAGCTAACTATGGCTACACCTTC.

The CDR3 spells CASARRGLYGYTF. DNA for the CDR3: TGTGCCAGCGCTCGGAGGGGTCTTTATGGCTACACCTTC. This sequence joins TRBV5-6 and TRBJ1-2; TRBD1 might be the D (5 bases). With 7 bases removed from V and 5 bases from J, the gap between germline ends came to 15 bases. Germline CDR1 and CDR2: SGHDT and YYEEEE. The CDR3 covers 13 residues. The full variable domain, its missing parts supplied by reference TRBV5-6 and TRBJ1-2, is DAGVTQSPTHLIKTRGQQVTLRCSPKSGHDTVSWYQQALGQGPQFIFQYYEEEERQRGNFPDRFSGHQFPNYSSELNVNALLLGDSALYLCASARRGLYGYTFGSGTRLTVV.

This chain uses TRBV7-2 with TRBJ2-5, with D perhaps matching TRBD2 (7 bases). Trimming cost V 5 bases and J 5 bases, with 15 bases left between them. The germline V gene has CDR1 SGHTA and CDR2 FQGNSA. This CDR3 comprises 14 residues. The CDR3 loop reads CASSLPGGLETQYF. The CDR3, as DNA: TGTGCCAGCAGCCTGCCCGGGGGGCTGGAGACCCAGTACTTC.

The CDR3 region is CATGGGGPRQYV. In DNA, the CDR3 is TGTGCCACGGGAGGTGGGGGGCCTCGACAGTACGTC. The rearrangement links TRBV2 to TRBJ2-7; tentative D call: TRBD2 (7 bases). The CDR3 totals 12 residues. The V gene lost 10 bases and the J gene lost 10 bases, with 20 bases spanning the gap. The germline CDR1 and CDR2 sequences are SNHLY and FYNNEI.

The gene calls are TRBV18 and TRBJ1-3; D unclear. V gave up 1 base and J gave up 4 bases, with 5 bases separating them. The CDR3 covers 13 residues. CDR1 and CDR2 from the germline V gene are KGHSH and LQKENI. CDR3 in DNA: TGTGCCAGCTCACCACTACACGGAAACACCATATATTTT. Translated: CASSPLHGNTIYF. The whole variable domain, remainder taken from reference TRBV18 and TRBJ1-3, is NAGVMQNPRHLVRRRGQEARLRCSPMKGHSHVYWYRQLPEEGLKFMVYLQKENIIDESGMPKERFSAEFPKEGPSILRIQQVVRGDSAAYFCASSPLHGNTIYFGEGSWLTVV.

In its sample, this clone was seen many times. The same CDR3 is also encoded by other DNA sequences in this sample. The chain is built from TRBV9 and TRBJ2-5, with 8 bases matching TRBD2. Trimming took 0 bases from V and 4 from J; bases not matched to a gene: 5. Germline assignment: CDR1 SGDLS and CDR2 YYNGEE. The CDR3 has 15 residues. The CDR3 reads CASSVAGLAGETQYF. The CDR3 bases are TGTGCCAGCAGCGTAGCGGGGCTAGCGGGAGAGACCCAGTACTTC.

This sequence joins TRBV7-9 and TRBJ2-3; TRBD1 aligns across 11 bases. CDR1 is SEHNR and CDR2 is FQNEAQ in the germline V gene (reference sequence). The CDR3 is made up of 17 amino acids. V lost 5 bases, J lost 2 bases, and 9 bases stayed unmatched. CDR3 region: CASSLGWDRGDTDTQYF. The CDR3 nucleotides are TGTGCCAGCAGCCTCGGCTGGGACAGGGGGGACACAGATACGCAGTATTTT.

V is TRBV19 and J is TRBJ2-1, with a possible D match to TRBD2 (6 bases). Germline V gene sequence: CDR1 LNHDA, CDR2 SQIVND (reference sequence). CDR3 length equals 15 residues. The germline V and J ends were trimmed by 6 bases and 2 bases, with 14 bases remaining between them. The CDR3 nucleotides read TGTGCCAGTAGCCAAAGCGGGTCTACCTACAATGAGCAGTTCTTC. Translating gives CASSQSGSTYNEQFF. Variable domain in full (rest from reference TRBV19 and TRBJ2-1): DGGITQSPKYLFRKEGQNVTLSCEQNLNHDAMYWYRQDPGQGLRLIYYSQIVNDFQKGDIAEGYSVSREKKESFPLTVTSAQKNPTAFYLCASSQSGSTYNEQFFGPGTRLTVL.

The chain combines TRBV11-3 with TRBJ1-1; D remains unclear. The CDR3 spans 18 residues. Per the germline V gene, CDR1 is SGHNT and CDR2 is YENEEA. Trimming stripped 1 base from V and 1 base from J, with 19 bases between. The CDR3 here is CASSLGFDVGRRNTEAFF. Here the CDR3 DNA reads TGTGCCAGCAGCTTAGGGTTTGACGTCGGGAGAAGGAACACTGAAGCTTTCTTT. Drawing the rest from reference TRBV11-3 and TRBJ1-1, the complete variable domain is EAGVVQSPRYKIIEKKQPVAFWCNPISGHNTLYWYLQNLGQGPELLIRYENEEAVDDSQLPKDRFSAERLKGVDSTLKIQPAELGDSAVYLCASSLGFDVGRRNTEAFFGQGTRLTVV.

In its sample, this clone was seen once. The CDR3 nucleotides read TGTGCCAGCACCCAACGGGACAGGGACACTGAAGCTTTCTTT. Amino acids: CASTQRDRDTEAFF. The rearrangement joins TRBV6-6 to TRBJ1-1, with 9 positions matching TRBD1. This CDR3 spans 14 amino acids. Germline V CDR1 and CDR2: MNHNY, SVGAGI (reference sequence). The V gene end was trimmed by 7 bases and the J gene end by 3 bases; junction bases not matched to a gene: 6.

This clone was seen a handful of times. V usage is TRBV28 and J usage is TRBJ2-5; 9 bases are shared with TRBD2. This CDR3 has 12 amino acids. The J segment lost 2 bases and the V segment lost 9 bases, leaving 1 base of the junction unmatched. In germline, CDR1 is MDHEN, CDR2 SYDVKM. CDR3 DNA sequence: TGTGCCAGAGCGGGGGGTCAAGAGACCCAGTACTTC. This translates into CARAGGQETQYF.